The rows below give T cell receptor beta chains drawn from one sample of a study of blood T cell repertoires in COVID-19. This table comes from immunoSEQ multiplex PCR, and its TCRdb copy is limited to in-frame clones, with some not included. The sample holds 200,000 to 300,000 clones, about 86% seen once. The sequenced sample was peripheral blood. Receptors were obtained from a man aged 25 to 40 with active or convalescent COVID-19. CDR3s include the opening cysteine and the closing phenylalanine or tryptophan. The D gene is left open where the match is weak. The size of a clone is reported for some rows only, either as once, few or many, or as a class for expanded clones.

d_gene	v_gene	j_gene	abundance	CDR3nt	CDR3aa
.	TRBV5-6	TRBJ1-2	.	TGTGCCAGCAGCTTGAGTAGGGGAATCTATGGCTACACCTTC	CASSLSRGIYGYTF
TRBD1	TRBV19	TRBJ1-5	.	TGTGCCAGTAGCCTTATCGCCGCGGGACAGGGGGCAATTGGAAGACAGCCCCAGCATTTT	CASSLIAAGQGAIGRQPQHF
TRBD1	TRBV9	TRBJ1-1	.	TGTGCCAGCCGCCGGGACAGCAACACTGAAGCTTTCTTT	CASRRDSNTEAFF
.	TRBV7-9	TRBJ2-7	.	TGTGCCAGCAGCTCACCGAGCTCCTACGAGCAGTACTTC	CASSSPSSYEQYF
.	TRBV9	TRBJ2-1	.	TGTGCCAGCAGCGTAGCAGGGGAGTCCTACAATGAGCAGTTCTTC	CASSVAGESYNEQFF
.	TRBV6-6	TRBJ2-6	few	TGTGCCAGCACCTCCGCCGGAGGGTCTGGGGCCAACGTCCTGACTTTC	CASTSAGGSGANVLTF
.	TRBV10-3	TRBJ1-2	.	TGTGCCATCAGTGAACGAGTTGATAACTATGGCTACACCTTC	CAISERVDNYGYTF
.	TRBV7-2	TRBJ2-3	few	TGTGCCAGCAGCTTAGTGGGGACTAGCACAGATACGCAGTATTTT	CASSLVGTSTDTQYF
.	TRBV6-5	TRBJ2-1	.	TGTGCCAGCAGATTACTGGCAGGGCTCGATGAGCAGTTCTTC	CASRLLAGLDEQFF
TRBD2	TRBV4-1	TRBJ2-7	.	TGCGCCAGCAGCCCGGGAGGGGGGACTACCTACGAGCAGTACTTC	CASSPGGGTTYEQYF
.	TRBV6-6	TRBJ2-2	once	TGTGCCAGCAGGGCCGGGACATCTAACACCGGGGAGCTGTTTTTT	CASRAGTSNTGELFF
.	TRBV7-9	TRBJ1-1	few	TGTGCCAGCAGCTTAGCGTCGAGGTCCGCTTTCTTT	CASSLASRSAFF
TRBD2	TRBV3-1/TRBV3-2	TRBJ2-1	.	TGTGCCAGCAGCCAAGTACTTGGACTAGGGTTCTTC	CASSQVLGLGFF
TRBD2	TRBV14	TRBJ2-2	.	TGTGCCAGCAGCCAGGCCCGACTAGCGGGGTACACCGGGGAGCTGTTTTTT	CASSQARLAGYTGELFF
TRBD1	TRBV6-5	TRBJ1-5	.	TGTGCCAGCAGCCATACAGGGGAAAGCAATCAGCCCCAGCATTTT	CASSHTGESNQPQHF
.	TRBV18	TRBJ1-1	few	TGTGCCAGCTCACCAGCCTCAGTTACTGAAGCTTTCTTT	CASSPASVTEAFF
TRBD1	TRBV29-1	TRBJ2-1	few	TGCAGCGTTGAAGCTGGGACAGGGTACAATGAGCAGTTCTTC	CSVEAGTGYNEQFF
TRBD1	TRBV4-1	TRBJ1-1	.	TGCGCCAGCAGCCAAGGGACAGGGGCAATGAACACTGAAGCTTTCTTT	CASSQGTGAMNTEAFF
.	TRBV5-1	TRBJ2-2	.	TGCGCCAGCATCCCCCAAGAGGGCCAAAACACCGGGGAGCTGTTTTTT	CASIPQEGQNTGELFF
TRBD2	TRBV5-1	TRBJ2-2	few	TGCGCCAGCAGCTTGCAGTCTAGCGGGGCCTCCGGGGAGCTGTTTTTT	CASSLQSSGASGELFF
.	TRBV11-2	TRBJ2-1	.	TGTGCCAGCAGCCCCTCCGAGGGGGGGGGCTACAATGAGCAGTTCTTC	CASSPSEGGGYNEQFF
TRBD2	TRBV7-9	TRBJ2-5	.	TGTGCCAGCAGCCCGACTAGCGAAGAGACCCAGTACTTC	CASSPTSEETQYF